Presented here are 8 T cell receptor beta chains from one specimen sequenced in a study of T cell responses to AZD1222 COVID-19 vaccine. TCRdb keeps only in-frame clones here, not all; method: immunoSEQ multiplex PCR. The sample lists under 95,000 clones; 89% were seen once. Specimen: peripheral blood, collected on day 0 of AZD1222 vaccination. The receptor source for this set is an adult in good health.

In its sample, this clone was seen a few times. This rearrangement joins TRBV27 to TRBJ2-2; the D gene is possibly TRBD2 (5 bases). The CDR3 consists of 15 residues. Trimming left V 3 bases short and J 0 bases short, with 8 bases between. CDR1 is MNHEY, CDR2 SMNVEV, per germline (reference sequence). CDR3 in amino acids: CASSLGVTNTGELFF. In DNA, the CDR3 is TGTGCCAGCAGTTTGGGAGTAACGAACACCGGGGAGCTGTTTTTT.

The chain recombines TRBV30 with TRBJ2-7; tentative D call: TRBD1 (5 bases). The V and J ends lost 2 bases and 4 bases respectively, with 12 bases between them. CDR1 and CDR2 from the germline V gene are GTSNPN and SVGIG (reference sequence). This CDR3 has 13 amino acids. The CDR3 nucleotides read TGTGCCTGGAGTAGGGGCCGGACGTACGAGCAGTACTTC. As protein: CAWSRGRTYEQYF.

The sample holds one count of this clone. J is TRBJ2-5 and V is TRBV19, with TRBD1 matching 9 bases. Per the germline V gene, CDR1 is LNHDA and CDR2 is SQIVND (reference sequence). V dropped 2 bases and J dropped 4; count of bases not matched to a gene: 2. This CDR3 region has 14 residues. CDR3 DNA: TGTGCCAGTAGTATACGACAGGGGGTAGAGACCCAGTACTTC. It is translated as CASSIRQGVETQYF.

V and J are TRBV6-5 and TRBJ2-6; 8 bases agree with TRBD1. J gave up 3 bases and V 8 bases, and 6 bases lay outside the gene matches. CDR1 MNHEY and CDR2 SVGAGI come from the germline V gene. The CDR3 consists of 15 residues. The CDR3 is CASGQGAYGANVLTF. The CDR3 coding sequence is TGTGCCAGCGGCCAGGGGGCGTATGGGGCCAACGTCCTGACTTTC.

This CDR3 is CASSLAGETGELFF. The CDR3 coding sequence is TGCGCCAGCAGCCTAGCGGGGGAAACCGGGGAGCTGTTTTTT. The V and J genes are TRBV10-1 and TRBJ2-2; 10 nucleotides match TRBD2. V shed 6 bases and J 5 bases; nucleotides not matched to a gene: 3. Germline CDR1 is WNHNN and CDR2 is SYGVQD (reference sequence). The CDR3 has 14 amino acids.

This sequence joins TRBV7-9 and TRBJ1-2, with D possibly matching TRBD1 (5 bases). The CDR3 loop spans 13 amino acids. CDR1 is SEHNR, CDR2 FQNEAQ, per germline (reference sequence). Trimming removed 3 bases from V and 8 bases from J, with 13 bases in between. CDR3 in DNA: TGTGCCAGCAGCTTCGGGGGGAGGGAAGGCTACACCTTC. Its protein product is CASSFGGREGYTF.

This chain connects TRBV19 to TRBJ1-1, with D possibly matching TRBD1 (6 bases). Germline-derived CDR1 and CDR2 are LNHDA and SQIVND (reference sequence). V gave up 4 bases and J gave up 8 bases, with 17 bases separating them. CDR3 size: 14 residues. This CDR3 is CASSNPGTRKEAFF. In nucleotides, the CDR3 is TGTGCCAGTAGTAACCCCGGGACACGGAAAGAAGCTTTCTTT.

This clone occurred a few times. The chain is built from TRBV19 and TRBJ2-1, with D unresolved. CDR3 size: 15 residues. Between the trimmed V and J ends, which lost 7 bases and 5 bases, there was a span of 18 bases. Per the germline V gene, CDR1 is LNHDA and CDR2 is SQIVND (reference sequence). The DNA for the CDR3 is TGTGCCAGTACCCCTTCAGGTAGAGGAGACAATGAGCAGTTCTTC. Translation: CASTPSGRGDNEQFF. The full variable domain, in which reference TRBV19 and TRBJ2-1 provide the parts outside the CDR3, is DGGITQSPKYLFRKEGQNVTLSCEQNLNHDAMYWYRQDPGQGLRLIYYSQIVNDFQKGDIAEGYSVSREKKESFPLTVTSAQKNPTAFYLCASTPSGRGDNEQFFGPGTRLTVL.